The source of this T cell receptor (beta chain) is a study of human T cells and chemical hapten exposure. About the research overall: It was small differences in pooled library volume that mainly caused per-sample TCR yields to vary.

Regarding time point: patch test 3, about 24 weeks after DPC sensitization. Treatment here: therapeutic diphenylcyclopropenone sensitization with weekly scalp DPC. Notes on this clonotype: Its target is not known.

Individual cDNA molecules (in the library) carried attached unique molecular identifiers. TCRdb reprocessed the RACE reads via MiXCR and lists one record per CDR3 protein. The sample consists of around 110,000 distinct CDR3 sequences, 11% of them appearing once. V lost 6 bases, J lost 2 bases, and 7 bases stayed unmatched. Germline assignment: CDR1 MNHEY and CDR2 SVGAGI. CDR3 size: 14 residues. General observations from the study: Having alopecia, the donors may differ immunologically from healthy people. TCRs above 1 in 1000 frequency did not change with DPC sensitization.

V is TRBV6-5 and J is TRBJ2-7, with 7 bases fitting TRBD1. The sequencing here drew on whole blood, taken in connection with sensitization to the hapten diphenylcyclopropenone (DPC). This receptor was taken from a woman between 45 and 60 years old with alopecia areata. Some clones in this sample may be carry-over from other donors' samples. CDR3 coding DNA: TGTGCCAGCAGGGTTAGGCAGGGGGCCTACGAGCAGTACTTC. This sequence encodes CASRVRQGAYEQYF.